Below, 30 T cell receptor beta chains from the same sample are listed, as sequenced in a study of cytomegalovirus exposure and HLA in healthy donors. The PCR used 60 Vbeta and 13 Jbeta primers. Sequenced by immunoSEQ multiplex PCR; TCRdb stores in-frame clones only, minus some. The record lists tens of thousands of clones, of which the ten most abundant hold around 3.7%. Sequenced: PBMCs. The source is a male donor in good health and CMV-seronegative.

The chain links TRBV5-8 to TRBJ2-2, with 7 nucleotides matching TRBD1. The CDR3 sequence is 13 residues long. The V segment lost 4 bases and the J segment 5 bases; nucleotides outside the gene matches: 2. Germline values: CDR1 SGHTS, CDR2 YDEGEE. CDR3 protein: CASSHRGTGELFF. The CDR3 DNA sequence: TGTGCCAGCAGCCACAGGGGTACCGGGGAGCTGTTTTTT.

The V gene is TRBV18, the J gene TRBJ2-6; D is perhaps TRBD1 (6 bases). Looked up from germline, CDR1 is KGHSH and CDR2 is LQKENI. This CDR3 spans 15 amino acids. Trimming left V 5 bases short and J 2 bases short, with 10 bases between. CDR3: CASSTSGAGANVLTF. CDR3 nucleotides: TGTGCCAGCTCAACCTCAGGGGCTGGGGCCAACGTCCTGACTTTC.

J is TRBJ1-6 and V is TRBV7-2; no clear D gene. The V end lost 5 bases, the J end lost 7 bases, and 6 bases lay between the germline ends. Germline CDR1 is SGHTA and CDR2 is FQGNSA. The CDR3 runs 12 residues. CDR3 nucleotide sequence: TGTGCCAGCAGCGTCATGAATTCACCCCTCCACTTT. Amino acids: CASSVMNSPLHF.

The chain is built from TRBV18 and TRBJ2-1, with D possibly matching TRBD1 (6 bases). Trimming left V 3 bases short and J 5 bases short, with 17 bases between. Germline values: CDR1 KGHSH, CDR2 LQKENI. CDR3 length: 16 amino acids. The CDR3 spells CASSPALKRDNNEQFF. DNA for the CDR3: TGTGCCAGCTCACCCGCGTTGAAACGGGACAACAATGAGCAGTTCTTC.

The chain combines TRBV18 with TRBJ1-3, with a possible D match to TRBD1 (6 bases). V lost 3 bases, J lost 2 bases, and 17 bases lay in between. CDR1 KGHSH and CDR2 LQKENI come from the germline V gene. The CDR3 is 17 residues long. CDR3 sequence reads: CASSPRGQSLAGNTIYF. CDR3 nucleotide sequence: TGTGCCAGCTCACCTCGAGGACAGAGTTTGGCTGGAAACACCATATATTTT.

The chain combines TRBV7-6 with TRBJ2-1; 7 bases line up with TRBD1. V lost 1 base to trimming and J lost 8 bases; unmatched junction nucleotides: 8. The CDR3 totals 15 residues. The germline CDR1 and CDR2 sequences are SGHVS and FNYEAQ. Here the CDR3 reads CASSLGWTGEDEQFF. The DNA of the CDR3 is TGTGCCAGCAGCTTAGGCTGGACAGGTGAAGATGAGCAGTTCTTC.

CDR3: CASSPFGGYEQFF. For the CDR3, the DNA is TGTGCCAGCTCACCATTCGGAGGGTATGAGCAGTTCTTC. The chain is built from TRBV18 and TRBJ2-1; tentative D call: TRBD2 (6 bases). The germline V and J ends were trimmed by 2 bases and 8 bases, with 10 bases remaining between them. The CDR3 has 13 residues. Germline CDR1 and CDR2: KGHSH and LQKENI.

The chain joins TRBV7-2 to TRBJ1-1; D unresolved. This CDR3 has 13 residues. Germline CDR1 SGHTA, CDR2 FQGNSA. The ends were cut back, 7 bases at V and 1 base at J, with 10 bases in the middle. CDR3 amino acids: CASTRTANTEAFF. Written as DNA, the CDR3 is TGTGCCAGCACCCGAACAGCGAACACTGAAGCTTTCTTT.

This chain joins TRBV7-2 and TRBJ2-7, with D maybe TRBD1 (6 bases). Trimming took 5 bases from V and 2 from J, leaving 16 bases between them. CDR3 length equals 15 residues. Germline V gene sequence: CDR1 SGHTA, CDR2 FQGNSA. The CDR3 region has the DNA TGTGCCAGCAGCCGATCGGACAGCTCCGCCTACGAGCAGTACTTC. Its translation: CASSRSDSSAYEQYF. The full variable domain, rest sourced from reference TRBV7-2 and TRBJ2-7, is GAGVSQSPSNKVTEKGKDVELRCDPISGHTALYWYRQSLGQGLEFLIYFQGNSAPDKSGLPSDRFSAERTGGSVSTLTIQRTQQEDSAVYLCASSRSDSSAYEQYFGPGTRLTVT.

The chain employs TRBV6-1 and TRBJ1-2; D not resolved. V dropped 1 base and J dropped 2 bases, with 17 bases sitting between them. The CDR3 sequence is 17 residues long. CDR1 and CDR2 from the germline V gene are MNHNS and SASEGT. CDR3 bases: TGTGCCAGCAGTGAAGAAAGTTGGGCTGGAACGAACTATGGCTACACCTTC. It yields the protein CASSEESWAGTNYGYTF.

The chain links TRBV2 to TRBJ1-5, with unresolved D. V lost 6 bases to trimming and J lost 2 bases, with 14 bases between them. The CDR3 consists of 15 residues. Germline CDR1 and CDR2: SNHLY and FYNNEI. This CDR3 is CASSFRETRNQPQHF. CDR3 in DNA: TGTGCCAGCAGCTTCCGGGAAACCCGCAATCAGCCCCAGCATTTT.

V is TRBV10-3 and J is TRBJ2-6; possibly TRBD2 for D (5 bases). Germline CDR1 ENHRY, CDR2 SYGVKD. Trimming took 10 bases from V and 0 from J, leaving 13 bases between them. CDR3 length equals 15 residues. CDR3 bases: TGTGCCACTGAAAAGGAGGACTCTGGGGCCAACGTCCTGACTTTC. It is translated as CATEKEDSGANVLTF.

The chain employs TRBV7-9 and TRBJ2-7; 7 positions agree with TRBD1. Trimming removed 5 bases from V and 3 bases from J; junction bases left unmatched: 7. Germline V CDR1 and CDR2: SEHNR, FQNEAQ (reference sequence). CDR3 size: 14 residues. The CDR3, as DNA: TGTGCCAGCAGCCGGGGACAGAGTAACTACGAGCAGTACTTC. Protein product: CASSRGQSNYEQYF.

The chain joins TRBV29-1 to TRBJ2-7; 7 bases fit TRBD1. The germline V gene has CDR1 SQVTM and CDR2 ANQGSEA. Unmatched junction bases numbered 10, after V lost 6 bases and J lost 2 bases. This CDR3 has 14 residues. The CDR3 spells CSVRTGNSAYEQYF. CDR3 bases: TGCAGCGTCAGGACAGGCAACAGCGCCTACGAGCAGTACTTC.

The chain is built from TRBV29-1 and TRBJ2-5; TRBD1 matches 10 bases. V was clipped by 8 bases and J by 2 bases; unmatched bases: 5. The CDR3 is 13 residues long. Germline V gene data show CDR1 as SQVTM and CDR2 as ANQGSEA. The CDR3 nucleotides read TGCAGCATACGGACAGGGGGACAAGAGACCCAGTACTTC. Translating gives CSIRTGGQETQYF. The whole variable domain, remainder taken from reference TRBV29-1 and TRBJ2-5, is SAVISQKPSRDICQRGTSLTIQCQVDSQVTMMFWYRQQPGQSLTLIATANQGSEATYESGFVIDKFPISRPNLTFSTLTVSNMSPEDSSIYLCSIRTGGQETQYFGPGTRLLVL.

This rearrangement joins TRBV2 to TRBJ1-6; 7 bases agree with TRBD1. The J segment lost 7 bases and the V segment lost 4 bases, leaving 7 bases of the junction unmatched. Germline loops: CDR1 SNHLY, CDR2 FYNNEI. The CDR3 runs 15 residues. This CDR3 is CASSGDRTLNSPLHF. CDR3 nucleotides: TGTGCCAGCAGTGGGGACAGAACCCTCAATTCACCCCTCCACTTT.

Here the CDR3 DNA reads TGTGCCTGGGGGACAGGGGGCTCTTCACCCCTCCACTTT. Translated, it gives CAWGTGGSSPLHF. This sequence joins TRBV30 and TRBJ1-6; 12 positions agree with TRBD1. Germline CDR1 reads GTSNPN; CDR2 reads SVGIG (reference sequence). This CDR3 comprises 13 residues. J gave up 9 bases and V 5 bases, and 2 bases lay outside the gene matches.

The chain has TRBV7-9 and TRBJ2-2, with D possibly TRBD1 on 5 matching bases. In germline, CDR1 is SEHNR, CDR2 FQNEAQ (reference sequence). Trimming took off 1 base at V and 3 bases at J, with 21 bases between the two ends. This CDR3 has 19 residues. The CDR3 DNA sequence: TGTGCCAGCAGCTTAGGGGGCAGCTGGAAAGAGGTTGACACCGGGGAGCTGTTTTTT. Translated, it gives CASSLGGSWKEVDTGELFF.

The chain joins TRBV10-3 to TRBJ2-5; 9 nucleotides match TRBD1. Unmatched junction bases numbered 4, after V lost 6 bases and J lost 5 bases. The CDR3 runs 13 residues. Per germline, CDR1 ENHRY and CDR2 SYGVKD. As DNA, the CDR3 is TGTGCCATCAGAGGACAGGGGTGGGAGACCCAGTACTTC. Encoded protein: CAIRGQGWETQYF.

Note on this clone: At the DNA level, this CDR3 is encoded by other sequences in the same sample as well. The chain carries TRBV30 and TRBJ1-2; D gene ambiguous. The CDR3 sequence is 11 residues long. CDR1 GTSNPN and CDR2 SVGIG come from the germline V gene (reference sequence). Trimming stripped 0 bases from V and 13 bases from J, with 12 bases between. DNA for the CDR3: TGTGCCTGGAGTGTACTCCGGAGTCCCACCTTC. Protein sequence: CAWSVLRSPTF.

This sequence joins TRBV6-1 and TRBJ2-1; 8 nucleotides match TRBD1. This CDR3 contains 13 residues. V lost 6 bases to trimming and J lost 5 bases; unmatched junction nucleotides: 3. In germline, CDR1 is MNHNS, CDR2 SASEGT. CDR3 region: CASRTGADNEQFF. CDR3 coding DNA: TGTGCCAGCAGGACAGGGGCAGACAATGAGCAGTTCTTC.

CDR3 amino acids: CASRDRGPYSNQPQHF. DNA of the CDR3: TGTGCCAGCAGGGACAGGGGCCCTTATAGCAATCAGCCCCAGCATTTT. V and J are TRBV28 and TRBJ1-5; TRBD1 aligns across 9 bases. CDR3 length equals 16 residues. The junction had 6 bases not matched to a gene; V was cut back by 6 bases and J by 0 bases. Per germline, CDR1 MDHEN and CDR2 SYDVKM.

The chain links TRBV5-1 to TRBJ1-4; 7 bases fit TRBD1. From germline, CDR1 is SGHRS and CDR2 YFSETQ. Trimming cost V 0 bases and J 3 bases; bases outside gene matches: 2. The CDR3 is 15 amino acids. Here the CDR3 DNA reads TGCGCCAGCAGCTTGGTCGGGACAGCTAATGAAAAACTGTTTTTT. Amino acids: CASSLVGTANEKLFF.

The chain carries TRBV5-1 and TRBJ2-5; 9 nucleotides agree with TRBD2. Trimming removed 3 bases from V and 0 bases from J; junction bases left unmatched: 12. CDR1 is SGHRS and CDR2 is YFSETQ in the germline V gene. This CDR3 comprises 18 residues. CDR3 in amino acids: CASSCSGGGAGDQETQYF. For the CDR3, the DNA is TGCGCCAGCAGCTGTTCTGGCGGGGGGGCCGGGGACCAAGAGACCCAGTACTTC.

The chain joins TRBV20-1 to TRBJ2-5; the D gene is possibly TRBD1 (5 bases). With 3 bases removed from V and 11 bases from J, the gap between germline ends came to 13 bases. Looked up from germline, CDR1 is DFQATT and CDR2 is SNEGSKA (reference sequence). This CDR3 has 11 amino acids. The CDR3 bases are TGCAGTGCTAGGCAGGACACAAAGCAGTACTTC. Residues: CSARQDTKQYF.

The chain combines TRBV19 with TRBJ1-2; 7 nucleotides line up with TRBD1. Germline CDR1 and CDR2: LNHDA and SQIVND (reference sequence). The CDR3 runs 15 residues. V shed 6 bases and J 1 base; nucleotides not matched to a gene: 8. The CDR3 reads CASRTDRARNYGYTF. The CDR3 coding sequence is TGTGCCAGTAGAACCGACAGGGCACGTAACTATGGCTACACCTTC. Full variable domain (missing parts from reference TRBV19 and TRBJ1-2): DGGITQSPKYLFRKEGQNVTLSCEQNLNHDAMYWYRQDPGQGLRLIYYSQIVNDFQKGDIAEGYSVSREKKESFPLTVTSAQKNPTAFYLCASRTDRARNYGYTFGSGTRLTVV.

The V and J genes are TRBV9 and TRBJ2-7; D call uncertain. Germline values: CDR1 SGDLS, CDR2 YYNGEE. V dropped 4 bases and J dropped 0 bases, with 11 bases sitting between them. CDR3 length: 14 amino acids. The CDR3 DNA follows: TGTGCCAGCAGCTCCACCGCGAGCTCCTACGAGCAGTACTTC. It encodes CASSSTASSYEQYF.

The CDR3, as DNA: TGCGCCAGCAGCTTGGGGCAGGGGGTAGAAAAACTGTTTTTT. Translated: CASSLGQGVEKLFF. This chain joins TRBV5-1 and TRBJ1-4; 7 positions match TRBD1. V lost 0 bases, J lost 8 bases, and 4 bases stayed unmatched. The germline gives CDR1 SGHRS, CDR2 YFSETQ. The CDR3 covers 14 residues.

The V gene is TRBV28, the J gene TRBJ2-5, with D possibly matching TRBD1 (5 bases). TRBJ2-7 matches the DNA end more closely, so the J call is doubtful. CDR1 is MDHEN, CDR2 SYDVKM, per germline. The CDR3 is 14 amino acids. CDR3 sequence: CASSPPTAAYEQYF. The CDR3 nucleotides read TGTGCCAGCAGTCCTCCGACAGCCGCCTACGAGCAGTACTTC.

The chain recombines TRBV4-3 with TRBJ2-3; D might be TRBD2 (5 bases). In germline, CDR1 is LGHNA, CDR2 YSLEER. The CDR3 is made up of 14 amino acids. The V end was cut by 11 bases, the J end by 0 bases, with 15 bases between. The CDR3 is CASRRAESTDTQYF. The DNA for the CDR3 is TGCGCCTCAAGGCGGGCGGAGAGCACAGATACGCAGTATTTT.